The subject of this entry is one T cell receptor beta chain. The table came from immunoSEQ multiplex PCR; TCRdb's copy has only in-frame clones and leaves some out. The sample comprises approximately 90,000 clones, 80% of which are singletons, and about 19% rests with the top ten. V shed 6 bases and J shed 1 base, with 12 bases lying between them. The CDR3 has 14 residues. Looked up from germline, CDR1 is SGHAT and CDR2 is FQNNGV. The data were taken from a study of blood T cell repertoires in COVID-19. The overall study: From the United States, Italy and Spain came samples of acute and convalescent COVID-19.

This clonotype originated in an elderly woman with acute or convalescent COVID-19. The rearrangement links TRBV11-2 to TRBJ2-5; weak D call: TRBD1 (5 bases). The sample taken for sequencing was peripheral blood. The CDR3 loop is CASSPRRAQETQYF. CDR3 bases: TGTGCCAGCAGTCCCCGCAGGGCCCAAGAGACCCAGTACTTC.